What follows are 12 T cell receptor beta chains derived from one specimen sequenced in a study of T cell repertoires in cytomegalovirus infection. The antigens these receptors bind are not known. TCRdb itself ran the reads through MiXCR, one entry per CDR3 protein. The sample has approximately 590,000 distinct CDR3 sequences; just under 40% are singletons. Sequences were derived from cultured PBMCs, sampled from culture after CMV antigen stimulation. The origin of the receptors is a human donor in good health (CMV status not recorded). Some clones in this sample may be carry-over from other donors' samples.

The CDR3 DNA follows: TGCGCCAGCAGCCTCATGGGACAGATTCAAGCTAACTATGGCTACACCTTC. It yields the protein CASSLMGQIQANYGYTF. J is TRBJ1-2 and V is TRBV4-1; TRBD1 aligns across 7 bases. This CDR3 is built from 17 residues. Per the germline V gene, CDR1 is MGHRA and CDR2 is YSYEKL. Unmatched junction bases numbered 11, after V lost 4 bases and J lost 0 bases.

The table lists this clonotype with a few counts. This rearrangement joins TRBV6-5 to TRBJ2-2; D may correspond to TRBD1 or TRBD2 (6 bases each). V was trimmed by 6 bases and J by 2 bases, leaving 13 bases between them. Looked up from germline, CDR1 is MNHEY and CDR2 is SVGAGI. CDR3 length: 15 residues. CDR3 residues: CASSSGALNTGELFF. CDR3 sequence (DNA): TGTGCCAGCAGCTCGGGGGCCCTCAACACCGGGGAGCTGTTTTTT.

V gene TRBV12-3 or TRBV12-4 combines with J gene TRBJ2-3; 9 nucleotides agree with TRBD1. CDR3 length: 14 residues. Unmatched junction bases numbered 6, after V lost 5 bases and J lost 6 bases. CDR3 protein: CASSRRDRVDTQYF. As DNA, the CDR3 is TGTGCCAGCAGTCGCCGGGACAGGGTGGATACGCAGTATTTT.

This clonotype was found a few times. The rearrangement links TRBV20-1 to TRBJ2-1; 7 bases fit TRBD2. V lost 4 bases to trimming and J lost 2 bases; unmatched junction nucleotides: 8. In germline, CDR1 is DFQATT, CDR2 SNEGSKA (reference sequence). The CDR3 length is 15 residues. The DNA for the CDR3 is TGCAGTGCTACGACAGCGGGACCAACCTACAATGAGCAGTTCTTC. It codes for CSATTAGPTYNEQFF.

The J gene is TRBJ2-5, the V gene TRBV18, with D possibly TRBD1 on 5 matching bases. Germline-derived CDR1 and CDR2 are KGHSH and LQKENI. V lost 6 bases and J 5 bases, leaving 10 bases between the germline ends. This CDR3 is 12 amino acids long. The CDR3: CASSAGRETQYF. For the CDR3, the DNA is TGTGCCAGCTCGGCAGGGCGGGAGACCCAGTACTTC.

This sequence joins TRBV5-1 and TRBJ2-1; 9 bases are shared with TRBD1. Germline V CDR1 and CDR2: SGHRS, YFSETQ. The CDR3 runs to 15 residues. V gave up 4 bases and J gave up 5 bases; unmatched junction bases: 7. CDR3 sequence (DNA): TGCGCCAGCAGCCGACCGGGACAGGGTGACAATGAGCAGTTCTTC. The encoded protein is CASSRPGQGDNEQFF.

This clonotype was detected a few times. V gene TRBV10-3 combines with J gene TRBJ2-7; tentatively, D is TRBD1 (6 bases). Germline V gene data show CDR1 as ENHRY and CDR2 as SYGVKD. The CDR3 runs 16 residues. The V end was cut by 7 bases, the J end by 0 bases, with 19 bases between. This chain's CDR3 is CAINPTGPLSSYEQYF. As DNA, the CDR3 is TGTGCCATCAACCCGACAGGTCCCTTAAGCTCCTACGAGCAGTACTTC.

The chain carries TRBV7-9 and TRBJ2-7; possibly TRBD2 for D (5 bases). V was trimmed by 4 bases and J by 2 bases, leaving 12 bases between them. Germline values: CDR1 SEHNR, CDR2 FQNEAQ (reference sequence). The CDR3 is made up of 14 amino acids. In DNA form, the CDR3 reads TGTGCCAGCAGCTACGGGATTGCCGCCTACGAGCAGTACTTC. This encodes CASSYGIAAYEQYF.

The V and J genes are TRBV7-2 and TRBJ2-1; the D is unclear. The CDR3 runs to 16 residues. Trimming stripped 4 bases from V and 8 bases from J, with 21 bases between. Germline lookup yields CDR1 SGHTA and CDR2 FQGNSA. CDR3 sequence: CASSSVPLAPLDEQFF. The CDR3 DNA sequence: TGTGCCAGCAGCTCTGTTCCCTTGGCACCTTTGGATGAGCAGTTCTTC.

The CDR3 spells CASSPGGSLYEQYF. CDR3 coding DNA: TGTGCCAGCAGTCCGGGGGGCTCCCTGTACGAGCAGTACTTC. The rearrangement joins TRBV7-2 to TRBJ2-7; possible D gene TRBD2, 7 bases. This CDR3 spans 14 amino acids. Germline CDR1 and CDR2: SGHTA and FQGNSA. With 6 bases removed from V and 4 bases from J, the gap between germline ends came to 16 bases.

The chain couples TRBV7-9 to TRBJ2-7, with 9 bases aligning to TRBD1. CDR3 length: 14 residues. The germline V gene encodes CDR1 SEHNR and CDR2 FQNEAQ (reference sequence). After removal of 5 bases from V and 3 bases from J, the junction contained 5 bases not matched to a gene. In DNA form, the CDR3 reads TGTGCCAGCAGCAACAGGGGGCTCGACTACGAGCAGTACTTC. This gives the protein CASSNRGLDYEQYF.

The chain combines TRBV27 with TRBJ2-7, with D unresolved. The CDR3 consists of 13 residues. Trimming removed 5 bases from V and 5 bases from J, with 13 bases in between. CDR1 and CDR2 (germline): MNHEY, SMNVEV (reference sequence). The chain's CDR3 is CASSPTDGNEQYF. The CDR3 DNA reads TGTGCCAGCAGTCCCACAGACGGCAACGAGCAGTACTTC.